Sequencing of this T cell receptor (beta chain) was carried out in a study of low-dose radiotherapy and immunotherapy resistance in tumors. Across the study: Cohort 2 was treated with 1 Gy per fraction every two weeks, amounting to 13 Gy across 26 weeks. Given every two weeks, intravenous cyclophosphamide 200 mg/m2 preceded radiation and immunotherapy by one day. Every six weeks patients received intravenous ipilimumab 1 mg/kg, and every two weeks they received intravenous nivolumab 240 mg.

Over 20 PCR cycles, TCRs were amplified from a constant-region primer and V-primer adapter. TCRdb redid the calling of the reads with MiXCR, one entry per CDR3 protein. The sample carries approximately 52,000 distinct CDR3 sequences, 33% recorded once. Time point: after trial treatment. The treatment is: LDRT plus nivolumab, ipilimumab, low-dose cyclophosphamide and aspirin (RACIN trial). Patients qualified if they had advanced solid tumors that lacked tumor-infiltrating lymphocytes. The V gene lost 3 bases and the J gene lost 3 bases, with 17 bases spanning the gap. CDR1 is MGHDK and CDR2 is SYGVNS in the germline V gene. The CDR3 sequence is 16 residues long. This clonotype was counted ten times or more.

The chain employs TRBV25-1 and TRBJ1-1; D is uncertain. The clonotype was recovered from a male donor with rectosigmoid adenocarcinoma. Material: PBMCs, obtained after low-dose radiotherapy plus immunotherapy. In DNA form, the CDR3 reads TGTGCCAGCAGTGATTCCGTCGGCAGGAGGTACACTGAAGCTTTCTTT. Protein: CASSDSVGRRYTEAFF.